This T cell receptor beta chain was documented in a study of CXCR3-negative and CXCR3-positive naive CD8 T cells (dated by TCRdb to the late 2010s). About the investigation overall: In total, approximately 130 million TRB reads were obtained, corresponding to roughly 1.5 +/- 0.3 million reads per library. Diversity and physicochemical repertoire analyses covered eleven to twelve donors pooled from two independent experiments. Naive subsets from 5 or 6 donors and memory cells from 3 donors were included in the TRBV-TRBJ cluster analysis. Broader findings and caveats from the paper: TRB CDR3s from CXCR3-positive naive cells showed higher hydrophobicity (lower Kidera factor 4), lower energy, and higher strength and volume indices than CXCR3-negative naive cells. Similar TRBV-TRBJ usage was shown by naive CXCR3-negative and CXCR3-positive cells from the same donor, whereas distinct patterns were shown by memory cells. Because CXCR3 expression was partially decreased after cryopreservation, freshly isolated PBMCs were used for most assays. Repertoire diversity was comparably high in both naive subsets but much lower in memory CD8+ T cells. Because surface CD5, which is linked to self-reactivity in mice, was comparable between the naive subsets, TCR interaction strength was also inferred from the physicochemical properties of TRB CDR3s.

Each CD8+ T cell subset was flow-sorted in triplicate, with 250,000 to 350,000 cells per subset placed directly into RLT lysis buffer. To exclude memory contaminants, naive CD8+ T cells were stringently defined as CD45RO-CCR7+CD27+CD95-. Peripheral blood mononuclear cells were isolated from buffy coats by standard density gradient centrifugation. Naive CXCR3-negative and CXCR3-positive CD8+ T cells were flow-sorted using a FACSAria III. Total RNA was extracted from sorted cells with an RNeasy Mini Kit. CDR3 length: 17 amino acids, cysteine to phenylalanine. The nucleotide record is missing. From a lookup of the germline V gene, CDR1 and CDR2 are SQVTM and ANQGSEA. The reads were generated on a NextSeq 550. The Human TCR Profiling Kit (MiLaboratory) was used to prepare UMI-labeled 5' RACE TRB cDNA libraries. cDNA synthesis used the entire amount of extracted RNA, and PCR amplification then used the entire amount of cDNA produced. The libraries were made side by side, with each library going through the same number of PCR cycles. Per the original workflow: About 49,000 +/- 11,000 unique UMI-labeled TRB cDNA molecules per library were extracted with MIGEC and MiXCR, with at least two reads per UMI required. Each library averaged about 37,000 +/- 9,700 functional in-frame TRB CDR3 nucleotide clonotypes without stop codons. After downsampling to 5000 UMI-labeled TRB molecules per sample, diversity metrics, including normalized Shannon-Wiener and Chao1, were computed in VDJtools. VDJtools computed clonotype-size-weighted physicochemical properties of the central five CDR3 residues: interaction energy, strength, volume and Kidera factor 4. TCRdb reprocessed the sequencing reads and holds a single record per CDR3 protein sequence, with no DNA. TCRdb, rather than the study authors, made the V and J calls. The sample's table covers approximately 65,000 distinct CDR3 sequences. Of the sample, 0.71% is held by the ten largest clones.

In regard to this clonotype: Which antigen it targets is not known.

Rearrangement joined TRBV29-1 to TRBJ2-4; TCRdb proposes TRBD2, but this gene call is untestable without DNA. The TCR sequence derives from a human donor in good health. Some clones in this sample may be carry-over from other donors' samples. The sequencing sample was made of naive CXCR3+ CD8+ T cells from blood. The cell subset or site label, read with the paper, signifies: CD45RO-CCR7+CD27+CD95- naive CD8+ T cells expressing CXCR3 (TNR3+). CDR3 protein: CSVEDPLAGEAKNIQYF.